The 10 T cell receptor beta chains below all came from one sample that was sequenced in a study of molecular identifiers for immune sequencing clone quantification. In TCRdb, the PCR reads were re-called with MiXCR into one record per CDR3 protein. This table has roughly 300,000 distinct CDR3 sequences, roughly 24% appearing once. The material sequenced was naive CD8+ T cells from blood, with Jurkat cell RNA spiked in. Subset noted: FACS-sorted CD8+CD4-CCR7+CD45RA+ naive T cells. These receptors were taken from a human donor in good health. Some libraries in this study had Jurkat cell RNA spiked in.

The chain uses TRBV27 and TRBJ1-1; a possible D gene is TRBD1 (6 bases). V gave up 4 bases and J gave up 0 bases, with 12 bases separating them. From germline, CDR1 is MNHEY and CDR2 SMNVEV (reference sequence). This CDR3 contains 15 residues. This CDR3 reads CASSSSRDMNTEAFF. CDR3 in DNA: TGTGCCAGCAGTTCCTCCAGGGACATGAACACTGAAGCTTTCTTT.

There are a few counts of this clonotype. V and J are TRBV7-2 and TRBJ2-5, with TRBD1 matching 10 bases. Trimming at V came to 1 base and at J to 8 bases, leaving 1 base not matched to a gene. This CDR3 is 13 amino acids long. Germline CDR1 is SGHTA and CDR2 is FQGNSA. CDR3 amino acids: CASSLGDRGTQYF. The DNA of the CDR3 is TGTGCCAGCAGCTTAGGGGACAGGGGAACCCAGTACTTC. Full variable domain (missing parts from reference TRBV7-2 and TRBJ2-5): GAGVSQSPSNKVTEKGKDVELRCDPISGHTALYWYRQSLGQGLEFLIYFQGNSAPDKSGLPSDRFSAERTGGSVSTLTIQRTQQEDSAVYLCASSLGDRGTQYFGPGTRLLVL.

This clonotype was observed at least ten times. The V and J genes are TRBV6-5 and TRBJ2-7; D uncertain. The CDR3 covers 17 residues. The ends were cut back, 4 bases at V and 3 bases at J, with 22 bases in the middle. From germline, CDR1 is MNHEY and CDR2 SVGAGI. The CDR3: CASSSSTGGGIGYEQYF. The CDR3 DNA reads as TGTGCCAGCAGTTCCTCAACGGGTGGTGGAATCGGCTACGAGCAGTACTTC.

This clonotype came up a few times. V is TRBV2 and J is TRBJ2-7, with no clear D. The CDR3 is 14 residues long. From germline, CDR1 is SNHLY and CDR2 FYNNEI. V was shortened by 3 bases and J by 0 bases, with 9 bases between the two germline ends. The CDR3 loop is CASSDWANSYEQYF. The CDR3 coding sequence is TGTGCCAGCAGTGATTGGGCTAACTCCTACGAGCAGTACTTC.

This clonotype was recorded many times. This chain links TRBV5-1 with TRBJ2-3; 15 positions agree with TRBD2. Germline trimming cut 4 bases from V and 0 bases from J; bases unmatched to any gene: 9. This CDR3 region has 19 residues. Looked up from germline, CDR1 is SGHRS and CDR2 is YFSETQ. The CDR3 DNA reads as TGCGCCAGCAGCAGGGGACTAGCGGGAGGCGGTGGTAGCACAGATACGCAGTATTTT. It codes for CASSRGLAGGGGSTDTQYF.

Comment on this clonotype: A read error may be the cause here, since a much bigger clone is one base away. J is TRBJ2-2 and V is TRBV29-1; D possibly corresponds to TRBD1 (5 bases). This CDR3 is built from 16 residues. V lost 7 bases, J lost 3 bases, and 21 bases lay in between. Germline assignment: CDR1 SQVTM and CDR2 ANQGSEA. The CDR3 bases are TGCAGCGACTACCTCCAGCTCGACAGTTACACCGGGGAGCTGTTTTTT. Translation: CSDYLQLDSYTGELFF.

A few counts support this clonotype. The genes are TRBV6-1 and TRBJ2-5; the match to TRBD1 covers 7 bases. CDR3 length equals 15 residues. Germline lookup yields CDR1 MNHNS and CDR2 SASEGT. J gave up 7 bases and V 3 bases, and 11 bases lay outside the gene matches. CDR3 DNA: TGTGCCAGCAGTGACATGACAGGGTTCGATGTGACCCAGTACTTC. Translation gives CASSDMTGFDVTQYF.

A word on this clonotype: This may stem from a read error, because a much larger clone lies one nucleotide away. The V call is TRBV29-1, the J call TRBJ1-1, with D perhaps TRBD1 (6 bases). Looked up from germline, CDR1 is SQVTM and CDR2 is ANQGSEA. CDR3 size: 13 residues. The DNA for the CDR3 is TGCAGCGTTACGACAGGTTATAACACTGAAGCTCTCTTT. Protein: CSVTTGYNTEALF.

At least ten counts were recorded for this clonotype. This chain links TRBV7-9 with TRBJ2-5; D is uncertain. Germline V lookup: CDR1 SEHNR, CDR2 FQNEAQ (reference sequence). Between the trimmed V and J ends, which lost 5 bases and 1 base, there was a span of 8 bases. The CDR3 is 13 residues long. The chain's CDR3 is CASSLGSQETQYF. Written as DNA, the CDR3 is TGTGCCAGCAGCCTAGGTTCCCAAGAGACCCAGTACTTC.

The table lists this clonotype with many counts. The chain is built from TRBV29-1 and TRBJ2-7; D is uncertain. Germline loops: CDR1 SQVTM, CDR2 ANQGSEA. The CDR3 extends over 13 amino acids. The CDR3: CSPPRVSFYEQYF. DNA of the CDR3: TGCAGTCCACCCCGGGTCAGTTTCTACGAGCAGTACTTC.